The clone carrying this TCR beta chain was seen just once. This record belongs to a study of control samples from healthy donors and cancer patients. The germline gives CDR1 LNHDA, CDR2 SQIVND (reference sequence). The CDR3 extends over 13 amino acids. V was shortened by 5 bases and J by 4 bases, with 10 bases between the two germline ends. The table came from immunoSEQ multiplex PCR; TCRdb's copy has only in-frame clones and leaves some out. Found here are under 200,000 clones, around 91% of them singletons; the top ten hold around 1.5%. This TCR was recovered from a woman aged 25-40 years in good health. Source material: blood. The chain is built from TRBV19 and TRBJ2-3; D gene ambiguous. The CDR3 loop reads CASSPPRADTQYF. The CDR3 bases are TGTGCCAGTAGTCCCCCACGCGCAGATACGCAGTATTTT. Together with reference TRBV19 and TRBJ2-3, the CDR3 gives the full variable domain: DGGITQSPKYLFRKEGQNVTLSCEQNLNHDAMYWYRQDPGQGLRLIYYSQIVNDFQKGDIAEGYSVSREKKESFPLTVTSAQKNPTAFYLCASSPPRADTQYFGPGTRLTVL.